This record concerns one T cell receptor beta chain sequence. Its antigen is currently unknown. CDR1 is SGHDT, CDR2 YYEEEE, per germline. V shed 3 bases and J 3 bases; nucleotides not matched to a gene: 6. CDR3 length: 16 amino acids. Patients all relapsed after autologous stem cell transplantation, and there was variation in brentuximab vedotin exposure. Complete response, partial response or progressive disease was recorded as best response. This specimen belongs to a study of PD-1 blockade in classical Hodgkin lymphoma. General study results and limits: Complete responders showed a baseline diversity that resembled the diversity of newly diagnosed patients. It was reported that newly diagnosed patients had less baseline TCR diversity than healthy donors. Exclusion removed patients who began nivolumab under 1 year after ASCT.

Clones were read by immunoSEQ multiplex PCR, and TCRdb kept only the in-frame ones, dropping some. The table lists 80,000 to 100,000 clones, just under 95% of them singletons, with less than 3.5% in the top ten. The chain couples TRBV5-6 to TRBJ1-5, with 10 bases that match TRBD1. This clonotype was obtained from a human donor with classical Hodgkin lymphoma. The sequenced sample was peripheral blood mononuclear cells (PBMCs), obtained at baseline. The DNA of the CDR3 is TGTGCCAGCAGCTCCGGGACAGGGGCTCCCAATCAGCCCCAGCATTTT. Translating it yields CASSSGTGAPNQPQHF. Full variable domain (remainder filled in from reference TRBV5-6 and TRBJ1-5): DAGVTQSPTHLIKTRGQQVTLRCSPKSGHDTVSWYQQALGQGPQFIFQYYEEEERQRGNFPDRFSGHQFPNYSSELNVNALLLGDSALYLCASSSGTGAPNQPQHFGDGTRLSIL.